A selection of T cell receptor beta chains follows, all from one sample in a study of identical twins. TCRdb independently ran MiXCR on the 5' RACE reads; one entry per CDR3 protein. The data contain approximately 630,000 distinct CDR3 sequences, roughly 6.6% of them singletons. These data are also associated with another study on yellow fever vaccine responses in identical twins.

Sequencing was done on a sample of PBMCs. The receptors derive from a woman aged 18 to 35 in good health. Each CDR3 is given without its conserved first and last residue.

TRBJ2-6 TRBV20-1 13 SARDKKSGANVLT
TRBJ1-6 TRBV27 12 ASSLGSPNSPLH
TRBJ2-3 TRBV7-2 13 ASSLVGTVSDTQY
TRBJ2-1 TRBV29-1 7 SVDPEQF
TRBJ2-3 TRBV28 13 ASRPQGAASDTQY
TRBJ2-1 TRBV29-1 12 SAHPSASYNEQF
TRBJ2-2 TRBV27 15 ASSLGLAGGPTGELF
TRBJ2-1 TRBV7-8 16 ASSTLAGGAGGLNEQF
TRBJ1-1 TRBV13 12 ASSLAYRETEAF
TRBJ2-1 TRBV12-3/TRBV12-4 16 ASSQSPGTSGIYNEQF
TRBJ1-2 TRBV9 17 ASSVGDPRTDYFIYGYT
TRBJ2-4 TRBV3-1 16 ASSQEVPGMRAKNIQY
TRBJ2-3 TRBV7-6 13 ASSLAGVSTDTQY
TRBJ2-5 TRBV19 12 ASRGSGRGETQY
TRBJ1-5 TRBV12-3/TRBV12-4 13 ASSLRVTKGQPQH
TRBJ1-3 TRBV7-9 13 ASSTSGNSGNTIY
TRBJ2-1 TRBV13 12 ASSFDRGYNEQF
TRBJ2-1 TRBV12-3/TRBV12-4 10 ASKRVYNEQF
TRBJ2-1 TRBV7-9 13 ASNVGGSSYNEQF
TRBJ2-1 TRBV4-1 14 ASSQKGLAGVGEQF
TRBJ2-5 TRBV7-9 10 ASSRTVETQY
TRBJ2-5 TRBV5-1 12 ASSLGQLGETQY
TRBJ2-4 TRBV5-1 13 ASSPYAGIGGIQY
TRBJ2-1 TRBV10-3 13 AISETGSAKDEQF
TRBJ2-1 TRBV7-6 12 ASSLDGIGGEQF
TRBJ2-7 TRBV20-1 11 SAERSGGYEQY
TRBJ2-7 TRBV11-3 13 ASSLPGPPTYEQY
TRBJ2-3 TRBV4-1 16 ASTVGRLAGSSGDTQY
TRBJ2-5 TRBV6-5 12 ASSYRRIQETQY
TRBJ1-1 TRBV20-1 12 SARVGGIDTEAF
TRBJ2-5 TRBV4-1 14 ASSQARGTSGETQY
TRBJ2-5 TRBV2 14 ASSDTLAGAQETQY
TRBJ2-5 TRBV12-3/TRBV12-4 13 ASSRRTTAQETQY
TRBJ2-7 TRBV24-1 14 ATSLRTGTSGYEQY
TRBJ2-4 TRBV5-1 12 ASSRRVAKNIQY
TRBJ2-1 TRBV6-2/TRBV6-3 10 ASSILGNEQF
TRBJ2-1 TRBV27 16 ASSFLGTSGGVNNEQF
TRBJ1-4 TRBV12-3/TRBV12-4 13 ASSSRETVYEKLF
TRBJ2-1 TRBV29-1 12 SVAPHRVNNEQF
TRBJ2-3 TRBV18 15 ASSPQMFRGSTDTQY
TRBJ2-2 TRBV7-9 12 ATHRDGNTGELF
TRBJ2-1 TRBV5-1 9 ASLGGSKQF
TRBJ2-1 TRBV7-2 15 ASSLVRASGRAHEQF
TRBJ1-1 TRBV7-6 13 ASSTGTVPNTEAF
TRBJ1-1 TRBV29-1 11 SVGGRGDTEAF
TRBJ1-1 TRBV5-1 11 ASSRALNTEAF
TRBJ2-5 TRBV20-1 14 SARGKTSGSQETQY
TRBJ2-5 TRBV10-3 12 AISEGRGRETQY
TRBJ1-1 TRBV12-3/TRBV12-4 13 ASSLGARRDTEAF
TRBJ2-1 TRBV20-1 10 SARLRGNEQF
TRBJ2-7 TRBV7-9 11 ASSLSPWPEQY
TRBJ2-2 TRBV2 13 ASSTKRERTGELF
TRBJ1-5 TRBV20-1 11 SARDGGNQPQH
TRBJ2-1 TRBV10-3 13 AISESGLADNEQF
TRBJ2-3 TRBV5-1 15 ASSLWTGVTQADTQY